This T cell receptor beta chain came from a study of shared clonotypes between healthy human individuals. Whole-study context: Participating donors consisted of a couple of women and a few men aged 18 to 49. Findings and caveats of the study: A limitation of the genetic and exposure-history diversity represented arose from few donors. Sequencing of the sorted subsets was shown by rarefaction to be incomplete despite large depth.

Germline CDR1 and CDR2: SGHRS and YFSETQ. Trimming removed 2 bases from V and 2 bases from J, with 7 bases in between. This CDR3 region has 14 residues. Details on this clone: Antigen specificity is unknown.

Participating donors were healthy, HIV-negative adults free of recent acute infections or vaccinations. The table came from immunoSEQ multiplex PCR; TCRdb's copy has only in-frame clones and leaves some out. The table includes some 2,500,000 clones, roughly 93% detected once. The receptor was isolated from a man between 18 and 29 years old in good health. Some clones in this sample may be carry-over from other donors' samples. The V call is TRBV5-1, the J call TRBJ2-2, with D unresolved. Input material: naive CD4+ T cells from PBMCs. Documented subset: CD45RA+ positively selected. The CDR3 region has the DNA TGCGCCAGCAGCTTCCCTTCTAACACCGGGGAGCTGTTTTTT. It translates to CASSFPSNTGELFF. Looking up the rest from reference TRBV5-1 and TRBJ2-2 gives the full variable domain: KAGVTQTPRYLIKTRGQQVTLSCSPISGHRSVSWYQQTPGQGLQFLFEYFSETQRNKGNFPGRFSGRQFSNSRSEMNVSTLELGDSALYLCASSFPSNTGELFFGEGSRLTVL.